The sample holds many counts of the clone carrying this TCR beta chain. Its antigen remains unknown. This sample was included in a study of T cells in Graves' hyperthyroidism and ophthalmopathy. The hyperthyroidism patients had all been newly diagnosed, and their disease duration was under 2 months. Their ages ranged from 18 to 65 years. Notes on the study in general: Using 13 V-J features, a model discriminated ophthalmopathy from stable hyperthyroidism.

The investigators amplified TCR beta CDR3 regions from RNA transcripts. HTBI primers were employed in a first-round RT-PCR of the TCR CDR3. One entry per CDR3 protein, called by TCRdb with MiXCR from the multiplex PCR reads. The table records approximately 400,000 distinct CDR3 sequences, approximately 14% of them present only once. The CDR3 contains 13 residues. V was cut by 2 bases and J by 5 bases, with 9 bases left in between. Germline values: CDR1 SGHAT, CDR2 FQNNGV. The sequenced sample was blood. This TCR came from a woman under 30 with Graves' hyperthyroidism. This chain links TRBV11-2 with TRBJ2-5, with D perhaps given as TRBD1 or TRBD2 (5 bases each). For the CDR3, the DNA is TGTGCCAGCAGCTTAATGGGGGTTGAGACCCAGTACTTC. Protein sequence: CASSLMGVETQYF.